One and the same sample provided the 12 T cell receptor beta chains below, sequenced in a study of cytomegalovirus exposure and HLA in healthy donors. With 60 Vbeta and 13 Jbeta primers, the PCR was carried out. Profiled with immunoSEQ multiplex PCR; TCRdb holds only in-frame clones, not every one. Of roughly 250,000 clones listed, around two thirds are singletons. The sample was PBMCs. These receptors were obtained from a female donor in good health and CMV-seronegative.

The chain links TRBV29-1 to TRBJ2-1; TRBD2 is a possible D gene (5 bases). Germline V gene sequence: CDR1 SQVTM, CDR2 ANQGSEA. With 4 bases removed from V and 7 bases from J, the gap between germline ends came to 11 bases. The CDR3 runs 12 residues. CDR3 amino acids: CSVVWSGNEQFF. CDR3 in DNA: TGCAGCGTTGTTTGGTCGGGGAATGAGCAGTTCTTC.

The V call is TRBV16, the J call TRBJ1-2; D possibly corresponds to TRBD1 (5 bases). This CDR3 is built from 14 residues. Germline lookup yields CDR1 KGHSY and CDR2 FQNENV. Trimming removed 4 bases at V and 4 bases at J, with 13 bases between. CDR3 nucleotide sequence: TGTGCCAGCAGCCCCGTGGGGACTTTCTATGGCTACACCTTC. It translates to CASSPVGTFYGYTF.

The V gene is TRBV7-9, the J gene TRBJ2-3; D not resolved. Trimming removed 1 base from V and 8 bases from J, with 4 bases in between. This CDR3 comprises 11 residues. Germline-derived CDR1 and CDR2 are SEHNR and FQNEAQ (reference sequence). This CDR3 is CASSLEATQYF. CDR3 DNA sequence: TGTGCCAGCAGCTTAGAAGCTACGCAGTATTTT.

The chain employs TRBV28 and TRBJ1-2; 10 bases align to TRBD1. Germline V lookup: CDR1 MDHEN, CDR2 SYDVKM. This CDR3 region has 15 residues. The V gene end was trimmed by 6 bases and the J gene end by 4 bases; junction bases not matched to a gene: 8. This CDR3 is CASSLWGDRGYGYTF. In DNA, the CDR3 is TGTGCCAGCAGCCTTTGGGGGGACAGGGGCTATGGCTACACCTTC.

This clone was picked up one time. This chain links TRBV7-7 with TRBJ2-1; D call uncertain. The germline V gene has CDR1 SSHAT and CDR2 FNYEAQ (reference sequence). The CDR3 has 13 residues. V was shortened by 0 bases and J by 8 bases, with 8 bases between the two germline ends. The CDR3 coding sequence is TGTGCCAGCAGCTTAGCAACCGGTGATGAGCAGTTCTTC. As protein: CASSLATGDEQFF.

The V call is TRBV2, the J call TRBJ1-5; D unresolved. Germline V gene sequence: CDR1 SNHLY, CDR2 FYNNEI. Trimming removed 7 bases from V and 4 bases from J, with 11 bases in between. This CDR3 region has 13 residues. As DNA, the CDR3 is TGTGCCAGCATCGAAGAGGTTAATCAGCCCCAGCATTTT. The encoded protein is CASIEEVNQPQHF.

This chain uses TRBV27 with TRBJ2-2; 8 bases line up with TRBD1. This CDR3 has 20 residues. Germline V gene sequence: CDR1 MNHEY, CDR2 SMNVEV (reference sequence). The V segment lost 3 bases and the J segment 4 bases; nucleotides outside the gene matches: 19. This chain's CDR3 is CASSFSPGTGDFSGTGELFF. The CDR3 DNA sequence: TGTGCCAGCAGTTTTTCGCCCGGGACAGGCGACTTTTCGGGCACCGGGGAGCTGTTTTTT.

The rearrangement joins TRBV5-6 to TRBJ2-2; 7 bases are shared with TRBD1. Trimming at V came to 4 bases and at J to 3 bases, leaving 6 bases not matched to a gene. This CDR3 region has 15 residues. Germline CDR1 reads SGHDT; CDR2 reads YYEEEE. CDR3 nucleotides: TGTGCCAGCAGCGTGGACAGGCGATACACCGGGGAGCTGTTTTTT. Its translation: CASSVDRRYTGELFF.

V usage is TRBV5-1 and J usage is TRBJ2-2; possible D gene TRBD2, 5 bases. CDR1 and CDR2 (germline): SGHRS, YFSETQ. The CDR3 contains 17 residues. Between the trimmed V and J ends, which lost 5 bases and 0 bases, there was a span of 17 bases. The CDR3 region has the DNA TGCGCCAGCAGGTCACGCCCCGGGATCACGAACACCGGGGAGCTGTTTTTT. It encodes CASRSRPGITNTGELFF.

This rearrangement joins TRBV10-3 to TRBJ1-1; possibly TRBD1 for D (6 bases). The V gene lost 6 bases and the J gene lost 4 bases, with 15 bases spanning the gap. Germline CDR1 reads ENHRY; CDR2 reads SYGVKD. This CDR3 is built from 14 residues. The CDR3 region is CAIRREQGSTEAFF. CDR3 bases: TGTGCCATCAGAAGGGAACAGGGAAGCACTGAAGCTTTCTTT.

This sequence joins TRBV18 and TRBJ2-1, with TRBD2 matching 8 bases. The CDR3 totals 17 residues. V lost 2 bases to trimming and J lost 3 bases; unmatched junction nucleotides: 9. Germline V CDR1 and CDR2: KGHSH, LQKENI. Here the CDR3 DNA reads TGTGCCAGCTCACCAAGGGTAGCGGGGACCCTCTACAATGAGCAGTTCTTC. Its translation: CASSPRVAGTLYNEQFF.

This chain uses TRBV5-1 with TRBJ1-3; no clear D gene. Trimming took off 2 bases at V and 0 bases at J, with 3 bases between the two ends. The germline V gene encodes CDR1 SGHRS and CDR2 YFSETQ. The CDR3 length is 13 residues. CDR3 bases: TGCGCCAGCAGCTTTCTCTCTGGAAACACCATATATTTT. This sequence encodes CASSFLSGNTIYF.